The clone carrying this T cell receptor beta chain has only a few counts. Its antigen is unknown. The data derive from a study of blood T cells in healthy people across ages. The use of a sample-barcoded 5' primer and a J-beta primer mix characterized a second PCR of about 6 to 11 cycles. TCRdb itself ran the 5' RACE reads through MiXCR, one entry per CDR3 protein. This table has some 800,000 distinct CDR3 sequences, approximately 25% appearing once. Drawing of peripheral blood yielded 8.5 to 10 milliliters from each donor. Each sample yielded at least 5.5 micrograms of PBMC total RNA. Study-level results: Estimated diversity that came from one million T cells was considered an underestimate.

These data were likewise used in another study, on T cells of mothers and their children. That source notes: A few healthy Caucasian mothers gave samples, and so did their six children.

The TCR sequence derives from a boy younger than 18 in good health. Sequencing was carried out using blood.

The CDR3 loop is CASSLRWWGTNTGELFF. The CDR3, as DNA: TGTGCCAGCAGTTTAAGATGGTGGGGGACTAACACCGGGGAGCTGTTTTTT. The chain joins TRBV28 to TRBJ2-2; D is possibly TRBD2 (6 bases). Between the trimmed V and J ends, which lost 2 bases and 2 bases, there was a span of 15 bases. The CDR3 is made up of 17 amino acids. The germline gives CDR1 MDHEN, CDR2 SYDVKM.